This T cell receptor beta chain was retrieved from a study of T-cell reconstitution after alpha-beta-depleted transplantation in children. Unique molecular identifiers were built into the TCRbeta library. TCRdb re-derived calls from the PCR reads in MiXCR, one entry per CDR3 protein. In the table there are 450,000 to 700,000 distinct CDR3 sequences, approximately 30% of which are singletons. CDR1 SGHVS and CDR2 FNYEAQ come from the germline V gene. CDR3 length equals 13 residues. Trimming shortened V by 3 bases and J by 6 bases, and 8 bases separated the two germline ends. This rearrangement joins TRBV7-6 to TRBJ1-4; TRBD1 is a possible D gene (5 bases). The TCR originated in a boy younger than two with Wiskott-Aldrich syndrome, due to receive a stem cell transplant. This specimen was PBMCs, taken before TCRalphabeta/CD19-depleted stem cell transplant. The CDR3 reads CASSLGRDEKLFF. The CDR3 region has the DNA TGTGCCAGCAGCTTGGGCAGGGATGAAAAACTGTTTTTT.